Each of the 29 T cell receptor beta chains below was sequenced from the same sample in a study of blood T cell repertoires in COVID-19. Produced via immunoSEQ multiplex PCR; TCRdb's table is partial and in-frame only. The sample shows approximately 92,000 clones, roughly 84% of them seen only once. The sample consisted of peripheral blood. These receptors all stem from a woman aged 55 to 70 in a cohort sampled during active or convalescent COVID-19.

This chain connects TRBV5-1 to TRBJ2-1; no reliable D call. This CDR3 is 13 amino acids long. Germline CDR1 SGHRS, CDR2 YFSETQ. V was cut by 6 bases and J by 7 bases, with 14 bases left in between. The CDR3 nucleotides read TGCGCCAGCACCACCGGGTCCCGGAATGAGCAGTTCTTC. Translation: CASTTGSRNEQFF. Variable domain in full (rest from reference TRBV5-1 and TRBJ2-1): KAGVTQTPRYLIKTRGQQVTLSCSPISGHRSVSWYQQTPGQGLQFLFEYFSETQRNKGNFPGRFSGRQFSNSRSEMNVSTLELGDSALYLCASTTGSRNEQFFGPGTRLTVL.

This clone came up once. The chain uses TRBV19 and TRBJ1-3, with no clear D. CDR1 and CDR2 (germline): LNHDA, SQIVND (reference sequence). The CDR3 runs to 15 residues. The germline V and J ends were trimmed by 7 bases and 0 bases, with 13 bases remaining between them. DNA for the CDR3: TGTGCCAGTAAGCACGGCGGTGTCTCTGGAAACACCATATATTTT. It encodes CASKHGGVSGNTIYF.

The chain uses TRBV10-2 and TRBJ1-2; 7 bases are a match to TRBD1. Germline trimming cut 6 bases from V and 0 bases from J; bases unmatched to any gene: 7. The CDR3 runs 15 residues. Germline loops: CDR1 WSHSY, CDR2 SAAADI. The CDR3 region has the DNA TGCGCCAGCAGCTCGGACAGGTTGGCTAACTATGGCTACACCTTC. This encodes CASSSDRLANYGYTF.

The chain uses TRBV28 and TRBJ2-7; TRBD1 matches 7 bases. Per the germline V gene, CDR1 is MDHEN and CDR2 is SYDVKM. J lost 7 bases, V lost 2 bases, and 8 bases had no gene match. The CDR3 is made up of 14 amino acids. The CDR3 protein is CASSLGTVPREQYF. As DNA, the CDR3 is TGTGCCAGCAGTTTAGGGACAGTACCTCGAGAGCAGTACTTC.

This chain connects TRBV6-5 to TRBJ1-2; D uncertain. Between the trimmed V and J ends, which lost 5 bases and 4 bases, there was a span of 8 bases. The length of the CDR3 is 12 residues. Germline CDR1 and CDR2: MNHEY and SVGAGI. DNA for the CDR3: TGTGCCAGCAGTCTAAGCGGCTATGGCTACACCTTC. It specifies CASSLSGYGYTF.

This sequence joins TRBV5-1 and TRBJ2-6; weak D call: TRBD1 (5 bases). Trimming cost V 1 base and J 4 bases, with 12 bases left between them. The germline V gene encodes CDR1 SGHRS and CDR2 YFSETQ. The length of the CDR3 is 16 residues. The CDR3 loop reads CASSLQGRAGANVLTF. The DNA of the CDR3 is TGCGCCAGCAGCTTGCAGGGAAGGGCAGGGGCCAACGTCCTGACTTTC. The full variable domain, in which reference TRBV5-1 and TRBJ2-6 provide the parts outside the CDR3, is KAGVTQTPRYLIKTRGQQVTLSCSPISGHRSVSWYQQTPGQGLQFLFEYFSETQRNKGNFPGRFSGRQFSNSRSEMNVSTLELGDSALYLCASSLQGRAGANVLTFGAGSRLTVL.

The rearrangement uses TRBV6-5 and TRBJ2-1; 7 bases map to TRBD2. The germline CDR1 and CDR2 sequences are MNHEY and SVGAGI. The CDR3 runs to 15 residues. Germline trimming cut 0 bases from V and 2 bases from J; bases unmatched to any gene: 1. CDR3 DNA sequence: TGTGCCAGCAGTTACTCTAGCGGGCCCTACAATGAGCAGTTCTTC. This translates into CASSYSSGPYNEQFF.

The rearrangement joins TRBV7-2 to TRBJ2-4; 9 bases map to TRBD1. The CDR3 runs to 15 residues. Losses at the gene ends were 4 bases for V and 7 bases for J; bases not matched to a gene: 8. Germline V gene sequence: CDR1 SGHTA, CDR2 FQGNSA. The CDR3 sequence is CASSSIRDRDNIQYF. The CDR3 coding sequence is TGTGCCAGCAGCTCGATCCGGGACAGGGATAACATTCAGTACTTC.

Only one count was recorded for this clone. The chain joins TRBV27 to TRBJ2-1, with D hard to call. Germline values: CDR1 MNHEY, CDR2 SMNVEV (reference sequence). V dropped 6 bases and J dropped 4 bases, with 7 bases sitting between them. CDR3 length equals 12 residues. The CDR3 sequence is CASRQAYNEQFF. CDR3 nucleotide sequence: TGTGCCAGCAGGCAAGCGTACAATGAGCAGTTCTTC.

This chain connects TRBV18 to TRBJ2-2; no firm D call. Per the germline V gene, CDR1 is KGHSH and CDR2 is LQKENI. Trimming pared 2 bases from V and 3 bases from J, leaving 7 bases between. The CDR3 covers 14 residues. The CDR3 spells CASSPFEDTGELFF. The CDR3 region has the DNA TGTGCCAGCTCACCATTCGAGGACACCGGGGAGCTGTTTTTT.

V is TRBV7-2 and J is TRBJ2-1; 7 bases fit TRBD2. Germline lookup yields CDR1 SGHTA and CDR2 FQGNSA. The CDR3 covers 14 residues. Trimming at V came to 1 base and at J to 6 bases, leaving 3 bases not matched to a gene. This CDR3 reads CASSLEAGRNEQFF. CDR3 DNA: TGTGCCAGCAGCTTAGAAGCGGGACGCAATGAGCAGTTCTTC.

This sequence joins TRBV5-6 and TRBJ1-5; 8 bases align to TRBD1. CDR3 size: 18 residues. The V gene's germline CDR1 is SGHDT and CDR2 YYEEEE. V lost 6 bases to trimming and J lost 4 bases; unmatched junction nucleotides: 18. The CDR3 DNA reads as TGTGCCAGCACCGTGGGGGGGACAGGCCCCGGTACTAATCAGCCCCAGCATTTT. Its translation: CASTVGGTGPGTNQPQHF.

The chain has TRBV29-1 and TRBJ2-7; 7 positions agree with TRBD1. This CDR3 spans 13 amino acids. CDR1 and CDR2 (germline): SQVTM, ANQGSEA. With V trimmed by 1 base and J by 6 bases, 6 bases remained unmatched. This CDR3 reads CSVEGQGRSEQYF. The CDR3 DNA sequence: TGCAGCGTTGAAGGACAGGGAAGGAGCGAGCAGTACTTC.

V is TRBV7-8 and J is TRBJ2-5, with 7 bases that match TRBD1. The CDR3 spans 16 residues. Germline CDR1 and CDR2: SGHVS and FQNEAQ. Trimming at V came to 2 bases and at J to 5 bases, leaving 11 bases not matched to a gene. This chain's CDR3 is CASSLLGTVYLETQYF. CDR3 sequence (DNA): TGTGCCAGCAGCTTATTGGGGACAGTCTACTTGGAGACCCAGTACTTC.

The V call is TRBV6-5, the J call TRBJ1-4; a possible D gene is TRBD1 (6 bases). Trimming stripped 2 bases from V and 2 bases from J, with 6 bases between. The CDR3 runs to 14 residues. The germline V gene encodes CDR1 MNHEY and CDR2 SVGAGI. This CDR3 reads CASSYQGTNEKLFF. The CDR3 bases are TGTGCCAGCAGTTACCAGGGGACTAATGAAAAACTGTTTTTT.

The V call is TRBV28, the J call TRBJ1-2; D possibly corresponds to TRBD1 (5 bases). CDR3 size: 13 residues. The germline CDR1 and CDR2 sequences are MDHEN and SYDVKM. Trimming stripped 6 bases from V and 4 bases from J, with 12 bases between. DNA for the CDR3: TGTGCCAGCAGCCGGGGGGATGGCTATGGCTACACCTTC. It encodes CASSRGDGYGYTF.

The V call is TRBV4-1, the J call TRBJ2-3, with 15 bases that match TRBD2. Trimming at V came to 4 bases and at J to 8 bases, leaving 10 bases not matched to a gene. CDR1 is MGHRA, CDR2 YSYEKL, per germline. This CDR3 is built from 17 residues. The chain's CDR3 is CASSPPGLAGGLGTQYF. Written as DNA, the CDR3 is TGCGCCAGCAGCCCCCCGGGACTAGCGGGAGGCCTAGGTACGCAGTATTTT.

This chain connects TRBV9 to TRBJ1-4; D call uncertain. Germline-derived CDR1 and CDR2 are SGDLS and YYNGEE. The CDR3 is made up of 15 amino acids. Trimming stripped 3 bases from V and 0 bases from J, with 9 bases between. As DNA, the CDR3 is TGTGCCAGCAGCGCCGGAGGTGCAACTAATGAAAAACTGTTTTTT. Translating gives CASSAGGATNEKLFF.

The V gene is TRBV2, the J gene TRBJ1-1, with D maybe TRBD1 (6 bases). V shed 3 bases and J shed 4 bases, with 15 bases lying between them. The CDR3 covers 15 residues. CDR1 is SNHLY and CDR2 is FYNNEI in the germline V gene. Here the CDR3 reads CASSERGRGPTEAFF. Here the CDR3 DNA reads TGTGCCAGCAGTGAGAGGGGCAGGGGCCCCACTGAAGCTTTCTTT.

This chain uses TRBV4-1 with TRBJ1-4, with D possibly matching TRBD1 (6 bases). V lost 4 bases and J lost 8, with 14 bases in between. CDR3 length: 14 amino acids. The V gene's germline CDR1 is MGHRA and CDR2 YSYEKL. The CDR3 bases are TGCGCCAGCAGCCCCACGACAGGCTGGGAAAAACTGTTTTTT. Amino acid sequence: CASSPTTGWEKLFF.

The J gene is TRBJ1-2, the V gene TRBV6-6, with D unclear. Per germline, CDR1 MNHNY and CDR2 SVGAGI (reference sequence). V lost 0 bases and J lost 12, with 17 bases in between. The CDR3 spans 14 residues. The CDR3 protein is CASSYSRERRTDTF. The DNA for the CDR3 is TGTGCCAGCAGTTACTCGAGAGAGCGCAGGACTGACACCTTC.

The chain uses TRBV9 and TRBJ2-5, with TRBD2 matching over 12 bases. The V gene's germline CDR1 is SGDLS and CDR2 YYNGEE. The CDR3 runs to 17 residues. V was clipped by 0 bases and J by 5 bases; unmatched bases: 8. CDR3 nucleotide sequence: TGTGCCAGCAGCGTAGCGGCTAGCGGGGGGGCCGGGGAGACCCAGTACTTC. It codes for CASSVAASGGAGETQYF.

The chain uses TRBV21-1 and TRBJ2-5; the table's D gene call, TRBD2, was not cross checked with the DNA. TRBV21-1 is flagged as a pseudogene. This CDR3 comprises 14 residues. CDR3 nucleotides: TGTGCACTAAGGGGGCTAGCGGGGAGGGAGACCCAGTACTTC. It codes for CALRGLAGRETQYF.

The chain combines TRBV12-2 with TRBJ1-1. TRBV12-2 constitutes a pseudogene. This CDR3 is built from 12 residues. Here the CDR3 DNA reads TGTGCAAGTCGCGCCCGAAGAGAGAGGGCTTTCTTT. Amino acid sequence: CASRARRERAFF.

CDR3 residues: CASSETLYEQFF. In DNA, the CDR3 is TGTGCCAGCAGTGAAACGCTATACGAGCAGTTCTTC. This chain links TRBV6-1 with TRBJ2-1; no firm D call. Germline CDR1 is MNHNS and CDR2 is SASEGT. Trimming removed 2 bases at V and 10 bases at J, with 9 bases between. There are 12 residues in the CDR3.

The V and J genes are TRBV2 and TRBJ1-3, with 9 positions matching TRBD1. Unmatched junction bases numbered 6, after V lost 6 bases and J lost 0 bases. This CDR3 is 16 amino acids long. The germline V gene has CDR1 SNHLY and CDR2 FYNNEI. DNA for the CDR3: TGTGCCAGCAGCCGAACAGGGGGCTACTCTGGAAACACCATATATTTT. Protein sequence: CASSRTGGYSGNTIYF.

The chain combines TRBV30 with TRBJ2-1; TRBD1 agrees at 7 bases. The germline CDR1 and CDR2 sequences are GTSNPN and SVGIG (reference sequence). After removal of 2 bases from V and 3 bases from J, the junction contained 10 bases not matched to a gene. The CDR3 runs to 16 residues. The CDR3 DNA follows: TGTGCCTGGAGTCACTCTGACAGGGACAACTACAATGAGCAGTTCTTC. It specifies CAWSHSDRDNYNEQFF.

The rearrangement joins TRBV11-1 to TRBJ2-1; 8 nucleotides match TRBD2. V lost 1 base, J lost 4 bases, and 6 bases stayed unmatched. The germline V gene has CDR1 SGHAT and CDR2 FQDESV (reference sequence). CDR3 length: 16 amino acids. DNA of the CDR3: TGTGCCAGCAGCTTAGGAGGGACGGGGGGGTACAATGAGCAGTTCTTC. Translation: CASSLGGTGGYNEQFF.

The chain uses TRBV2 and TRBJ1-5; 7 positions match TRBD1. Germline-derived CDR1 and CDR2 are SNHLY and FYNNEI. The CDR3 totals 15 residues. V shed 2 bases and J 4 bases; nucleotides not matched to a gene: 5. CDR3 coding DNA: TGTGCCAGCAGTGAATGGAGACAGGGAAATCAGCCCCAGCATTTT. Its translation is CASSEWRQGNQPQHF.